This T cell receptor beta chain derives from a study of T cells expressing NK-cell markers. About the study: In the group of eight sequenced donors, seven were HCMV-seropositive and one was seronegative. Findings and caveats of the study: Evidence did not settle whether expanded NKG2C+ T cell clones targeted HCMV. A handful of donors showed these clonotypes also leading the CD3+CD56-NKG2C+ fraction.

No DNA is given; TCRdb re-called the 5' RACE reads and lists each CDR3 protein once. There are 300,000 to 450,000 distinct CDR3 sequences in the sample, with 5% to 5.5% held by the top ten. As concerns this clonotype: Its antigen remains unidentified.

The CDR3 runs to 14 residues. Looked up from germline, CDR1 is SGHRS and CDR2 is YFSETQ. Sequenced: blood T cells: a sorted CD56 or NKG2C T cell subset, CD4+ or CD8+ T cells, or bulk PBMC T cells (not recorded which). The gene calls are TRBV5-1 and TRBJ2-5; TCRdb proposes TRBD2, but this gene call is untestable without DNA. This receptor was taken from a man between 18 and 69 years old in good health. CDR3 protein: CASSLQSGQETQYF. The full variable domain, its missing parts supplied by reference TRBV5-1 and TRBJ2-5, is KAGVTQTPRYLIKTRGQQVTLSCSPISGHRSVSWYQQTPGQGLQFLFEYFSETQRNKGNFPGRFSGRQFSNSRSEMNVSTLELGDSALYLCASSLQSGQETQYFGPGTRLLVL.